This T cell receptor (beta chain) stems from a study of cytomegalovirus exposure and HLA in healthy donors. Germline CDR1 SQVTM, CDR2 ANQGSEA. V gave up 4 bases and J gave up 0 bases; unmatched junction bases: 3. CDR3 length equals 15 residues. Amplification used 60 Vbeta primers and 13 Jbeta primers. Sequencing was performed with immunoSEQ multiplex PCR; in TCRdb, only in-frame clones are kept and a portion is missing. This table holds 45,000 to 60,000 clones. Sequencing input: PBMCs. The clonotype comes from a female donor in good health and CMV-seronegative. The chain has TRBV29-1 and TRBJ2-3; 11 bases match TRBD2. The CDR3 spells CSVAGLAVSTDTQYF. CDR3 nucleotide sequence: TGCAGCGTTGCGGGACTAGCGGTTAGCACAGATACGCAGTATTTT.